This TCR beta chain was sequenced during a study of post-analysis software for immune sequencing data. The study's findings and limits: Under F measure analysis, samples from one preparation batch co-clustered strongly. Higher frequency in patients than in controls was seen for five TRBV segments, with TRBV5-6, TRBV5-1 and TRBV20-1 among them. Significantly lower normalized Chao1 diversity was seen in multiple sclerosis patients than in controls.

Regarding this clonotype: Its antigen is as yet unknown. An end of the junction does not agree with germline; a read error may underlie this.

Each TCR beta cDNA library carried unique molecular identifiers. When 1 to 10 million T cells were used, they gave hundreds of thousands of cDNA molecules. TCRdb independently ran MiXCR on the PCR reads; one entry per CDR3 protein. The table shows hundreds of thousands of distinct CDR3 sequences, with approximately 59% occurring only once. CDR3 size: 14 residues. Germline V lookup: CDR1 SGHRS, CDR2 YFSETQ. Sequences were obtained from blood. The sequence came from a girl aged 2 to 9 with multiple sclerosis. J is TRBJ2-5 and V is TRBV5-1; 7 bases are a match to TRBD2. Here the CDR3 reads CATSLGRAEETQDF. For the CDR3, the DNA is TGCGCCACCAGCCTGGGGAGGGCGGAAGAGACCCAGGACTTC.